The sequence of this T cell receptor (beta chain) was determined in a study of T-cell reconstitution after alpha-beta-depleted transplantation in children. Unique molecular identifiers were built into the TCRbeta library. TCRdb reanalysed the PCR reads using MiXCR and keeps one entry per CDR3 protein. The sample gives approximately 15,000 distinct CDR3 sequences, around an eighth of which show up once; under 75% is in the top ten. Overall study findings and caveats: Some patients' high day-60 TCRbeta diversity was attributed to recipient cells surviving conditioning. Expanded graft clones numbering several hundred reportedly gave rise to alpha-beta T cells about two months after transplant. The authors attributed T-cell counts and diversity one year after transplant mostly to newly produced T cells.

This CDR3 spans 14 amino acids. Germline V gene lookup returns CDR1 LGHDT and CDR2 YNNKEL (reference sequence). The germline V and J ends were trimmed by 0 bases and 8 bases, with 10 bases remaining between them. Regarding this clonotype: Its antigen is still unknown.

Sequencing used PBMCs, mostly from graft donor cells, obtained 180 days after TCRalphabeta/CD19-depleted stem cell transplant. The origin of this receptor is a boy less than two years old who had a stem cell transplant for Wiskott-Aldrich syndrome, so the T cells may come from the graft donor. The chain carries TRBV3-1 and TRBJ1-4; D gene ambiguous. The CDR3 loop is CASSQDGRDEKLFF. In DNA, the CDR3 is TGTGCCAGCAGCCAAGATGGTCGAGACGAAAAACTGTTTTTT.